The 19 T cell receptor beta chains listed next were all sequenced from one sample in a study of blood T cell repertoires in COVID-19. Profiled with immunoSEQ multiplex PCR; TCRdb holds only in-frame clones, not every one. The table has about 87,000 clones, around 83% seen once. The sequenced material came from peripheral blood. The receptor set was obtained from a woman aged 55-69 years with acute or convalescent COVID-19.

This clone came up once. The rearrangement joins TRBV27 to TRBJ2-3; 9 nucleotides line up with TRBD1. There are 15 residues in the CDR3. V gave up 0 bases and J gave up 4 bases; unmatched junction bases: 2. The germline CDR1 and CDR2 sequences are MNHEY and SMNVEV (reference sequence). The CDR3 here is CASSLSGQGSDTQYF. The CDR3 DNA sequence: TGTGCCAGCAGTTTATCGGGACAGGGCTCAGATACGCAGTATTTT.

In nucleotides, the CDR3 is TGTGCCTGGACCTCCCGACAGGGGATCGGAACTGAAGCTTTCTTT. Protein: CAWTSRQGIGTEAFF. V is TRBV30 and J is TRBJ1-1; TRBD1 aligns across 8 bases. This CDR3 contains 15 residues. With V trimmed by 4 bases and J by 5 bases, 12 bases remained unmatched. CDR1 and CDR2 (germline): GTSNPN, SVGIG (reference sequence).

The chain uses TRBV7-2 and TRBJ1-1; TRBD1 might be the D (6 bases). Germline V CDR1 and CDR2: SGHTA, FQGNSA. V lost 1 base, J lost 5 bases, and 8 bases lay in between. The CDR3 extends over 13 amino acids. CDR3 in DNA: TGTGCCAGCAGCTTAGACAGGGTTACTGAAGCTTTCTTT. This sequence encodes CASSLDRVTEAFF.

CDR3 sequence: CSVGTISGYEQYF. CDR3 sequence (DNA): TGCAGCGTTGGGACCATTTCGGGGTACGAGCAGTACTTC. The chain employs TRBV29-1 and TRBJ2-7, with D tentatively TRBD2 (5 bases). This CDR3 contains 13 residues. Germline V lookup: CDR1 SQVTM, CDR2 ANQGSEA. Trimming cost V 4 bases and J 4 bases, with 14 bases left between them.

The V and J genes are TRBV30 and TRBJ1-2; a possible D gene is TRBD1 (5 bases). Per the germline V gene, CDR1 is GTSNPN and CDR2 is SVGIG (reference sequence). This CDR3 has 13 amino acids. Trimming stripped 3 bases from V and 7 bases from J, with 15 bases between. CDR3 amino acids: CAWRGLPPGGYTF. The DNA of the CDR3 is TGTGCCTGGAGGGGACTTCCACCGGGTGGCTACACCTTC.

The chain couples TRBV6-5 to TRBJ2-3; 7 nucleotides agree with TRBD1. This CDR3 spans 15 amino acids. Per germline, CDR1 MNHEY and CDR2 SVGAGI. Trimming removed 0 bases from V and 5 bases from J; junction bases left unmatched: 5. CDR3 nucleotides: TGTGCCAGCAGTTACTCGGGGACAGTGGTAGATACGCAGTATTTT. It translates to CASSYSGTVVDTQYF.

V usage is TRBV13 and J usage is TRBJ2-7, with TRBD2 matching 9 bases. Looked up from germline, CDR1 is PRHDT and CDR2 is FYEKMQ (reference sequence). The CDR3 runs 15 residues. Germline trimming cut 5 bases from V and 2 bases from J; bases unmatched to any gene: 7. The DNA of the CDR3 is TGTGCCAGCAGCATCTCTAGCGGGATTGCCTACGAGCAGTACTTC. It codes for CASSISSGIAYEQYF.

The chain couples TRBV11-2 to TRBJ2-7; 7 bases line up with TRBD1. This CDR3 region has 16 residues. J lost 0 bases, V lost 4 bases, and 9 bases had no gene match. Germline CDR1 reads SGHAT; CDR2 reads FQNNGV. This CDR3 reads CASSSPTGDSSYEQYF. DNA of the CDR3: TGTGCCAGCAGCTCTCCCACCGGGGACAGCTCCTACGAGCAGTACTTC.

The V and J genes are TRBV5-1 and TRBJ2-3; 7 bases are shared with TRBD1. Germline V CDR1 and CDR2: SGHRS, YFSETQ. The CDR3 is made up of 15 amino acids. V was clipped by 0 bases and J by 2 bases; unmatched bases: 3. The DNA of the CDR3 is TGCGCCAGCAGCTTGGATACAGGGGTCACAGATACGCAGTATTTT. It codes for CASSLDTGVTDTQYF.

The genes are TRBV6-6 and TRBJ1-1, with 7 bases aligning to TRBD1. Germline V gene lookup returns CDR1 MNHNY and CDR2 SVGAGI (reference sequence). CDR3 length: 11 amino acids. After removal of 5 bases from V and 8 bases from J, the junction contained 2 bases not matched to a gene. The CDR3 region is CASSRDSEAFF. In DNA, the CDR3 is TGTGCCAGCAGTCGGGACAGCGAAGCTTTCTTT.

The V call is TRBV6-5, the J call TRBJ1-1; possibly TRBD1 for D (6 bases). Germline CDR1 and CDR2: MNHEY and SVGAGI. Deletions cut 2 bases from V and 3 bases from J, with 13 bases between. There are 15 residues in the CDR3. The CDR3 region is CASSYLRGGDTEAFF. The CDR3 DNA follows: TGTGCCAGCAGTTACCTCCGAGGGGGGGACACTGAAGCTTTCTTT.

The rearrangement uses TRBV6-2 or TRBV6-3 and TRBJ2-2; 11 nucleotides align to TRBD2. CDR3 length: 16 residues. V shed 4 bases and J 5 bases; nucleotides not matched to a gene: 6. CDR1 and CDR2 (germline): MNHEY, SVGEGT. Here the CDR3 DNA reads TGTGCCAGCAGTTCCCGACTAGCGGGGATAACCGGGGAGCTGTTTTTT. Its protein is CASSSRLAGITGELFF.

CDR3 nucleotides: TGTGCCTGGGTAGGGGTGAACACTGAAGCTTTCTTT. It encodes CAWVGVNTEAFF. The chain has TRBV30 and TRBJ1-1; perhaps TRBD1 as D (5 bases). This CDR3 region has 12 residues. Germline-derived CDR1 and CDR2 are GTSNPN and SVGIG (reference sequence). Trimming stripped 5 bases from V and 0 bases from J, with 7 bases between.

A single count supports this clone. This chain links TRBV5-4 with TRBJ2-3; 9 nucleotides match TRBD2. V gave up 0 bases and J gave up 8 bases; unmatched junction bases: 7. Germline CDR1 is SGHNT and CDR2 is YYREEE (reference sequence). The CDR3 contains 15 residues. CDR3: CASSLGRAGGGTQYF. CDR3 DNA sequence: TGTGCCAGCAGCTTGGGGCGAGCGGGAGGAGGTACGCAGTATTTT.

The chain employs TRBV10-3 and TRBJ1-2, with D perhaps TRBD1 (6 bases). The CDR3 has 15 amino acids. Trimming cost V 5 bases and J 0 bases, with 13 bases left between them. Looked up from germline, CDR1 is ENHRY and CDR2 is SYGVKD. The CDR3 DNA is TGTGCCATCAGTTGGGGTGGGGGCCCTAACTATGGCTACACCTTC. Residues: CAISWGGGPNYGYTF.

Here the CDR3 reads CASSIVRDRDYGYTF. DNA for the CDR3: TGTGCCAGTAGTATAGTCCGGGACAGGGACTATGGCTACACCTTC. This rearrangement joins TRBV19 to TRBJ1-2, with 9 bases fitting TRBD1. CDR3 size: 15 residues. Per the germline V gene, CDR1 is LNHDA and CDR2 is SQIVND (reference sequence). Trimming removed 1 base from V and 3 bases from J; junction bases left unmatched: 3.

This chain connects TRBV7-2 to TRBJ1-5, with 7 bases identical to TRBD1. Germline assignment: CDR1 SGHTA and CDR2 FQGNSA. Trimming removed 7 bases from V and 0 bases from J; junction bases left unmatched: 9. This CDR3 comprises 16 residues. CDR3 nucleotide sequence: TGTGCCAGCACCCTTTCGACAGGGAATAGCAATCAGCCCCAGCATTTT. It is translated as CASTLSTGNSNQPQHF.

The chain combines TRBV25-1 with TRBJ1-4; 7 bases are a match to TRBD1. V dropped 1 base and J dropped 7; count of bases not matched to a gene: 9. The CDR3 has 16 amino acids. Germline loops: CDR1 MGHDK, CDR2 SYGVNS. CDR3 protein: CASSEWAGGGTEKLFF. The CDR3 coding sequence is TGTGCCAGCAGTGAATGGGCAGGAGGGGGCACTGAAAAACTGTTTTTT. Combining the CDR3 with reference TRBV25-1 and TRBJ1-4 gives the whole variable domain EADIYQTPRYLVIGTGKKITLECSQTMGHDKMYWYQQDPGMELHLIHYSYGVNSTEKGDLSSESTVSRIRTEHFPLTLESARPSHTSQYLCASSEWAGGGTEKLFFGSGTQLSVL.

The chain recombines TRBV4-2 with TRBJ2-3; D may be TRBD2 (5 bases). Looked up from germline, CDR1 is LGHNA and CDR2 is YNFKEQ. The CDR3 covers 16 residues. Trimming shortened V by 4 bases and J by 0 bases, and 14 bases separated the two germline ends. CDR3 region: CASSPGRAESTDTQYF. CDR3 nucleotide sequence: TGTGCCAGCAGCCCTGGGCGGGCAGAGAGCACAGATACGCAGTATTTT.